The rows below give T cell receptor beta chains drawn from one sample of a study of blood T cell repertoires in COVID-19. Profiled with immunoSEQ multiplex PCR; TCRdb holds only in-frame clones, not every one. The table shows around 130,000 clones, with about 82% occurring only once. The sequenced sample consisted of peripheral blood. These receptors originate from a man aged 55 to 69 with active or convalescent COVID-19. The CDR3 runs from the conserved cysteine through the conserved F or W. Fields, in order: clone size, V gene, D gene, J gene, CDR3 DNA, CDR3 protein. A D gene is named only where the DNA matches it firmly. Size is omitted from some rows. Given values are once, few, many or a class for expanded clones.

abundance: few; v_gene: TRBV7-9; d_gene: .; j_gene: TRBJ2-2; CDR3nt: TGTGCCAGCAGCTTAGGGAGATCCACCGGGGAGCTGTTTTTT; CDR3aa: CASSLGRSTGELFF
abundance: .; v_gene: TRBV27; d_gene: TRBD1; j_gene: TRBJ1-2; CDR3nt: TGTGCCAGCAGTTTACGCCCAGGGGGCTATGGCTACACCTTC; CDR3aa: CASSLRPGGYGYTF
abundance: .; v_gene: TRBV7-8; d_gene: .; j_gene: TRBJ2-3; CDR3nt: TGTGCCAGCAGCTTAGTTAGGACTTACCGCACAGATACGCAGTATTTT; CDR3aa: CASSLVRTYRTDTQYF
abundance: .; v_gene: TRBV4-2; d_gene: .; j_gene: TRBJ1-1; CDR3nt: TGTGCCAGCAGCCAAGTTGGCAGGGCTGAAGCTTTCTTT; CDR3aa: CASSQVGRAEAFF
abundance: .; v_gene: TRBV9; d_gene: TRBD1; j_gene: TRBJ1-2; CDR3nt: TGTGCCAGCAGCGTCGGACAGGGTATTTACTATGGCTACACCTTC; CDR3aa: CASSVGQGIYYGYTF
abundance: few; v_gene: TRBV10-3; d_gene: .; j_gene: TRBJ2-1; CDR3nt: TGTGCCATCAGTGTCCGAGACGGGTTGTTCTTC; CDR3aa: CAISVRDGLFF
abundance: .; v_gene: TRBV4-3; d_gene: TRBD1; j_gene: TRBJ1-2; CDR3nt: TGCGCCAGCAGCCCCGACAGGGGTTGGGGCTACACCTTC; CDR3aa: CASSPDRGWGYTF
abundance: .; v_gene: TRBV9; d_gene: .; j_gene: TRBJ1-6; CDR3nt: TGTGCCAGCAGCGTCAGTCTTAATTCACCCCTCCACTTT; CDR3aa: CASSVSLNSPLHF
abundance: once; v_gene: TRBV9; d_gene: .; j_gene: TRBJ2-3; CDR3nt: TGTGCCAGCAGCGTAGCTGGGCAGACAGATACGCAGTATTTT; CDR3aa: CASSVAGQTDTQYF
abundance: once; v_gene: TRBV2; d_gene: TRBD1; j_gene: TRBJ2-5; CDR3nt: TGTGCCAATGACCGGGACAGGGGGACCCAAGAGACCCAGTACTTC; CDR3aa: CANDRDRGTQETQYF
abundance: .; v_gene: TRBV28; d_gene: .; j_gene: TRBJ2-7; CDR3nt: TGTGCCAGCAGTTTACTAAACTACGAGCAGTACTTC; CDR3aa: CASSLLNYEQYF
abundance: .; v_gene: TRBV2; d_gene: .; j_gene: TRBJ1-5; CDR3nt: TGTGCCAGCAGTGAATCTTTTCGCGGCGATCAGCCCCAGCATTTT; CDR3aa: CASSESFRGDQPQHF
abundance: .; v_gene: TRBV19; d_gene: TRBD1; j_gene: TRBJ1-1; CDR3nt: TGTGCCAGTAGTAAACGAAAGGTCGGGACAGAGATGAACACTGAAGCTTTCTTT; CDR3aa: CASSKRKVGTEMNTEAFF
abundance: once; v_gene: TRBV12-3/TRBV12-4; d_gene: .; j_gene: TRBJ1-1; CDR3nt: TGTGCCAGCAGTCCCCGCGGGGAACTTGAAGCTTTCTTT; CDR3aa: CASSPRGELEAFF
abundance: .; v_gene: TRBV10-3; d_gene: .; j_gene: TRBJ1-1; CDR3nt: TGTGCCATCAGCAGCGGGACGTCTGCTGAAGCTTTCTTT; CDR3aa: CAISSGTSAEAFF
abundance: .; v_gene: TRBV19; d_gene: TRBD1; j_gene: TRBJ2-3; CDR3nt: TGTGCCAGTAGTACCGGGACAGTGGATACGCAGTATTTT; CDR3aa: CASSTGTVDTQYF
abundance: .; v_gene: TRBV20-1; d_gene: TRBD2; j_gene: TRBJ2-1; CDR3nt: TGCAGTGCTAGTCCCCCTAGCGGGACCCCGGATGAGCAGTTCTTC; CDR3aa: CSASPPSGTPDEQFF
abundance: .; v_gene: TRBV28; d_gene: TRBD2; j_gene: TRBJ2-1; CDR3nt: TGTGCCAGCAGCCCGTCTAGACTAGCGGGAGGAAATGAGCAGTTCTTC; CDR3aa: CASSPSRLAGGNEQFF
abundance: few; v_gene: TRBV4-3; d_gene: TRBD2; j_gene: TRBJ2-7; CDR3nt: TGCGCCACCAGCCTACTAGCGGGAGCTTCCTACGAGCAGTACTTC; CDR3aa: CATSLLAGASYEQYF
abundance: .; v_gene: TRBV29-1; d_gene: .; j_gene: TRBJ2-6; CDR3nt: TGCAGCGTTGCGTACTCTGGGGCCAACGTCCTGACTTTC; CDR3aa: CSVAYSGANVLTF
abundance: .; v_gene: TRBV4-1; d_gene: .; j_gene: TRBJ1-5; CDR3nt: TGCGCCAGCAGCCGGATCGGAATCTCAGGGCAGCCCCAGCATTTT; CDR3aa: CASSRIGISGQPQHF
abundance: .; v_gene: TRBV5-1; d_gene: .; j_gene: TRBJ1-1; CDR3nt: TGCGCCAGCAGCTCGAACCCCAGTGGTAACACTGAAGCTTTCTTT; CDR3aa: CASSSNPSGNTEAFF
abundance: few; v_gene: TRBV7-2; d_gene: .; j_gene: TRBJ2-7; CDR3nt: TGTGCCAGCAGCTTAGCTGCGGGCGGGACCTCCTACGAGCAGTACTTC; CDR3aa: CASSLAAGGTSYEQYF
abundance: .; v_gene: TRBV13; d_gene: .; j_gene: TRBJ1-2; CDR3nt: TGTGCCAGCAGCGGCACAGGGTACTCTGTCACCTTC; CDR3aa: CASSGTGYSVTF
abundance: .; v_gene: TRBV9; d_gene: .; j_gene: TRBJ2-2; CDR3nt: TGTGCCAGCAGTCTATCTAGCGACACCGGGGAGCTGTTTTTT; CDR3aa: CASSLSSDTGELFF
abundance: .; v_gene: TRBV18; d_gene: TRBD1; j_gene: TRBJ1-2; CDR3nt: TGTGCCAGCTCACACACAAACAGGGGTGGCTATGGCTACACCTTC; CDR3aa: CASSHTNRGGYGYTF
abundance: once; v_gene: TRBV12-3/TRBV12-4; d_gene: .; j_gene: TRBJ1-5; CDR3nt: TGTGCCAGCAGCTTAACGGGAAGTCAGCCCCAGCATTTT; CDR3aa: CASSLTGSQPQHF
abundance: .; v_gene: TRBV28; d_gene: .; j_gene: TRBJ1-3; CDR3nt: TGTGCCAGCAGTTTGGGATTGGCAGGGGCTGGAAACACCATATATTTT; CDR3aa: CASSLGLAGAGNTIYF
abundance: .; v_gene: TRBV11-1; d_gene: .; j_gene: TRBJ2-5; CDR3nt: TGTGCCAGCAGCCGGAGGCGAGCTCAAGAGACCCAGTACTTC; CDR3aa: CASSRRRAQETQYF
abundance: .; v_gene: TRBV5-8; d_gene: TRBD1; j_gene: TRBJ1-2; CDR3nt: TGTGCCAGCAACAGGGGAGGTAACTATGGCTACACCTTC; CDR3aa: CASNRGGNYGYTF
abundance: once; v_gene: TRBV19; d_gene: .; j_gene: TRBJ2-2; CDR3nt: TGTGCCAGTAGTATGATCCGAGACACCGGGGAGCTGTTTTTT; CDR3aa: CASSMIRDTGELFF
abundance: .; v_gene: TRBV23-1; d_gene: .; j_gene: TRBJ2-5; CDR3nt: TGCGCCAGCAGGCCTGGGTCGCGGTACCAAGAGACCCAGTACTTC; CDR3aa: CASRPGSRYQETQYF
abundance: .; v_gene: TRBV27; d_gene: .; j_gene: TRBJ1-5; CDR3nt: TGTGCCAGCAGTTTCTCAGGGATCAATCAGCCCCAGCATTTT; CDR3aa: CASSFSGINQPQHF
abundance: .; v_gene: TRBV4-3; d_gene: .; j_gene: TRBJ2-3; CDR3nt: TGCGCCAGCAGCCAAGACAAGAGGGACTCAGATACGCAGTATTTT; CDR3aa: CASSQDKRDSDTQYF
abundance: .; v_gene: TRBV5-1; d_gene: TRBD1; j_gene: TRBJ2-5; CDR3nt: TGCGCCAGCGGCTTGAGGGGGGGACAGGGCTATGAGACCCAGTACTTC; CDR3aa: CASGLRGGQGYETQYF
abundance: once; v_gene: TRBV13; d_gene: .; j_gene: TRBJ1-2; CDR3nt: TGTGCCAGCAGCCCCGATGGGGGGCGCGGGGGTGGCTACACCTTC; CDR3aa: CASSPDGGRGGGYTF
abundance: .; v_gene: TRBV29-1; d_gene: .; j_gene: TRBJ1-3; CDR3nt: TGCAGCGTTCAATTTACACCAAGCTCTGGAAACACCATATATTTT; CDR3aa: CSVQFTPSSGNTIYF
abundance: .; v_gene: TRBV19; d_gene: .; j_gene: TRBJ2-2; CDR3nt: TGTGCCAGCGGGGTTTCTGGCGGGGAGCTGTTTTTT; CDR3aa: CASGVSGGELFF
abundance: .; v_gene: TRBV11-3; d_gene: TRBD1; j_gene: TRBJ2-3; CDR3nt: TGTGCCAGCAGCTTAGGCAGGCAGGGGGCACCCACAGATACGCAGTATTTT; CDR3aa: CASSLGRQGAPTDTQYF
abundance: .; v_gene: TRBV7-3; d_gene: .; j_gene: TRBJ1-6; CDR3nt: TGTGCCAGCAGCTTACTAGGGGTAGATTCACCCCTCCACTTT; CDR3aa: CASSLLGVDSPLHF
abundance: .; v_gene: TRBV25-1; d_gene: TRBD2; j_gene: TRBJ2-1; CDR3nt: TGTGCCAGCAGTGAATCCCTAGCGGGAGTGAATGAGCAGTTCTTC; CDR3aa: CASSESLAGVNEQFF
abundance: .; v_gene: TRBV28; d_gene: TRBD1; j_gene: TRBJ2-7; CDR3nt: TGTGCCAGCACCTTTTCCGCAGGGGGCAGGGGCAACGAGCAGTACTTC; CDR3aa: CASTFSAGGRGNEQYF
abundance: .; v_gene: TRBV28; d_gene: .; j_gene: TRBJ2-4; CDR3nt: TGTGCCAGCACCCCAGGGGCGGAAGCCAAAAACATTCAGTACTTC; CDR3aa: CASTPGAEAKNIQYF
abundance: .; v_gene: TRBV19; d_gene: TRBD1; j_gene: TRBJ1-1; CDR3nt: TGTGCCAGTAGTATAGTAGCGGGACAGGGCACTGAAGCTTTCTTT; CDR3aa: CASSIVAGQGTEAFF
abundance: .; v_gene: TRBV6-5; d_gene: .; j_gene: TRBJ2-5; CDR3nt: TGTGCCAGCAGTTACTCGACAGCGGAGACCCAGTACTTC; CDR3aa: CASSYSTAETQYF
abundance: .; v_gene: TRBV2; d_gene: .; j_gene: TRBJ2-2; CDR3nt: TGTGCCAGCGCTCGAGGGGGGAACACCGGGGAGCTGTTTTTT; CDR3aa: CASARGGNTGELFF
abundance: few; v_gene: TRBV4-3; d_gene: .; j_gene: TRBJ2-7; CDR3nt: TGCGCCAGCAGCCCAGGGTCCAACTCCTACGAGCAGTACTTC; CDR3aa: CASSPGSNSYEQYF
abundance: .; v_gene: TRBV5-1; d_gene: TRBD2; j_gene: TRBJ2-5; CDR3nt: TGCGCCGCCAATCGACAGGACAGGGCTTTACTAGCGGGAGAACAAGAGACCCAGTACTTC; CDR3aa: CAANRQDRALLAGEQETQYF
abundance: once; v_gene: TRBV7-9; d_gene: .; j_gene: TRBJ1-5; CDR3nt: TGTGCCAGCAGACCCAGCGACGGGTCAAGCCCCCAGCATTTT; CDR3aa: CASRPSDGSSPQHF
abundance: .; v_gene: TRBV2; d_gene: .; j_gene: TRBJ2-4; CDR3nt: TGTGCCAGCACCTCGGAACAGATAGACATTCAGTACTTC; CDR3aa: CASTSEQIDIQYF
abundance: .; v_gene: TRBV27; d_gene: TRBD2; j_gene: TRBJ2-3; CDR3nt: TGTGCCAGCAGGGGGACTAGTTCCCTAGATACGCAGTATTTT; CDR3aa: CASRGTSSLDTQYF
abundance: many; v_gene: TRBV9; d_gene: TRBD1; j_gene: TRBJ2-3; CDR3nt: TGTGCCAGCAGCGTCTCAGGACAGGGACTCACAGATACGCAGTATTTT; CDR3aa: CASSVSGQGLTDTQYF
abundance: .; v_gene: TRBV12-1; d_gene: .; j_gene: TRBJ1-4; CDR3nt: TGTGCCAGCACCCGAGGTCCGGAAAATGAAAAACTGTTTTTT; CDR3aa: CASTRGPENEKLFF
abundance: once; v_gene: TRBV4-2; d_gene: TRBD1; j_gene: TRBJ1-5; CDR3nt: TGTGCCAGCAGCCTCGGGACAGGGGATCAGCCCCAGCATTTT; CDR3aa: CASSLGTGDQPQHF
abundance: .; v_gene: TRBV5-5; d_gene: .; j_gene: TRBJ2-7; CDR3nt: TGTGCCAGCAGCTTGTGGTTTGGCCCTCGGAGCTCCTACGAGCAGTACTTC; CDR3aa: CASSLWFGPRSSYEQYF